This T cell receptor beta chain was recorded in a study of identifying expanded T cells in peripheral blood. Study results and limitations: Across healthy donors, higher total template counts meant significantly greater approximately two-week count variance. Roughly 1.2 clones differed between technical replicates, versus approximately 16 and 20 over time.

In the case of this clone: Its antigen remains unknown.

Using immunoSEQ multiplex PCR, the repertoire was profiled, and TCRdb retains in-frame clones only, with some absent. This sample has 90,000 to 120,000 clones, with 75% to 90% found just once. This CDR3 has 16 amino acids. During the collection period, no donor immune events like infections were recorded. The V gene is TRBV21-1, the J gene TRBJ1-4; the D call TRBD1 from the table was never checked on the DNA. TRBV21-1 is classified as a pseudogene. The clonotype was recovered from a person aged 18 to 75 in good health. Sequencing was done on a sample of blood. CDR3 coding DNA: TGTGCCAGCAGCATCCGGTTACAGGGAGTGTATGAAAAACTGTTTTTT. Encoded protein: CASSIRLQGVYEKLFF.